The sequence of this T cell receptor beta chain was determined in a study of chemoradiotherapy in HPV16-positive cancers (dated by TCRdb to the early 2020s). For the study in its entirety: Functional T-cell assays on cells from two HPV16-positive patients defined candidate HPV-specific T-cell clones and common TCR motifs. The study set out to ask whether T-cell immunity against the HPV oncoproteins E6 and E7 changes over the course of chemoradiotherapy and whether that immunity affects survival. The candidate HPV-specific TCRs and motifs were subsequently tracked in TCR repertoires obtained from fewer than 95 patients with HPV-related cancers. Points the paper makes about the study in general: Expansion of candidate HPV-specific clones and E7-related TCR motifs was observed in the tumor microenvironment during treatment, whereas no such expansion was observed for non-HPV-specific T cells. The functional definition of HPV-specific T cells came from only a couple of HPV16-positive patients, and the survival association was reported for HPV16-positive patients. Among HPV16-positive patients, expansion of HPV-responsive T cells during chemoradiotherapy was associated with better recurrence-free survival.

Library preparation was by the immunoSEQ multiplex PCR assay. TCRdb's version of the immuneACCESS table is confined to in-frame rearrangements and falls short of the full clone set. An unresolved V gene accounts for under half of the shortfall where checked; the remainder is of unknown origin. A total of around 33,000 clones appear in this sample, more than 85% of them only once. The ten largest clones add up to roughly 2.2% of the sample. Repertoires were sampled repeatedly over the course of chemoradiotherapy, so clonal expansion could be followed in the tumor microenvironment. Only one count was recorded for this clone. Its binding antigen is unknown. Base qualities are not at hand, and no much larger clone is one base apart. In the germline V gene, CDR1 corresponds to MNHNS and CDR2 to SASEGT. The CDR3 goes from the cysteine to the phenylalanine over 15 residues. Only CDR3 DNA is held: 45 bases, read in frame from base 1. Trimming removed 6 bases from V and 0 bases from J; the gene matches leave 8 bases unexplained.

This clonotype was obtained from a human donor with HPV-associated anogenital cancer. Material: blood, obtained from a patient who underwent chemoradiotherapy. The chain uses TRBV6-1 and TRBJ2-7, with TRBD1 identical over 7 junction bases. The CDR3 has the sequence CASSPTGDSSYEQYF. The base sequence is TGTGCCAGCAGCCCAACAGGGGATAGCTCCTACGAGCAGTACTTC.